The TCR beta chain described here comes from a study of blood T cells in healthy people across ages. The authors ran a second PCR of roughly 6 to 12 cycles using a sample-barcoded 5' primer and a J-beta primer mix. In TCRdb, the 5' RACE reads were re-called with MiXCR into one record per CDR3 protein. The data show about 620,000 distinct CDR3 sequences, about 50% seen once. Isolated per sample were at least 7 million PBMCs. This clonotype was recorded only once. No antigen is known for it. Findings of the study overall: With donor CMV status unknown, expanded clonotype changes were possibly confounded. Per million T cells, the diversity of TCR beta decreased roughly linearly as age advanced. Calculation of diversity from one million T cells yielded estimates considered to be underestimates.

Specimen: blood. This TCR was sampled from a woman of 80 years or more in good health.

Here the CDR3 reads CASRQTGDYNEQYF. The CDR3 coding sequence is TGTGCCAGCAGACAGACGGGGGACTACAATGAGCAGTACTTC. The chain carries TRBV6-2 or TRBV6-3 and TRBJ2-7; TRBD2 matches at 7 bases. Germline loops: CDR1 MNHEY, CDR2 SVGEGT. Unmatched junction bases numbered 12, after V lost 6 bases and J lost 7 bases. This CDR3 is 14 amino acids long.